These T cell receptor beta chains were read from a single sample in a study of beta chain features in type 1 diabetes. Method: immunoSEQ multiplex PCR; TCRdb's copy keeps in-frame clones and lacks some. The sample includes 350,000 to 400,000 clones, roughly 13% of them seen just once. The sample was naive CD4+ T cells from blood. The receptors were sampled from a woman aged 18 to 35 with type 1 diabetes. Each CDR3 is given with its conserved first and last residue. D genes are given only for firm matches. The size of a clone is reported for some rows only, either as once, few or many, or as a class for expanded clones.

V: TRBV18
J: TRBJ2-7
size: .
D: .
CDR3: CASSPGQRRTYEQYF
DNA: TGTGCCAGCTCACCGGGCCAACGACGAACCTACGAGCAGTACTTC

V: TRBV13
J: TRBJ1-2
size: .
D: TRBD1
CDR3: CASSSPGQGVRGYTF
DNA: TGTGCCAGCAGCTCTCCGGGACAGGGGGTTCGTGGCTACACCTTC

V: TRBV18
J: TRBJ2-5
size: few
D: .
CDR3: CASSPDSWETQYF
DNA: TGTGCCAGCTCACCTGACAGCTGGGAGACCCAGTACTTC

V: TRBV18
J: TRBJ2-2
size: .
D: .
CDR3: CASSPQWSNTGELFF
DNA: TGTGCCAGCTCACCCCAGTGGTCGAACACCGGGGAGCTGTTTTTT

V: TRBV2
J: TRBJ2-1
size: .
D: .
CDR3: CASMETSRNEQFF
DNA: TGTGCCAGCATGGAGACTAGTAGGAATGAGCAGTTCTTC

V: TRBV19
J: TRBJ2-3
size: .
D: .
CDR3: CASSTTNSDTQYF
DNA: TGTGCCAGTAGTACTACGAACTCAGATACGCAGTATTTT

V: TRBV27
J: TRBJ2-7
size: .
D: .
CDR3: CASSLPGLGEQYF
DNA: TGTGCCAGCAGTTTACCGGGGTTGGGTGAGCAGTACTTC

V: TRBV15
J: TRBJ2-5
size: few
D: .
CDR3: CATSREGGTETQYF
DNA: TGTGCCACCAGCAGAGAAGGCGGGACCGAGACCCAGTACTTC

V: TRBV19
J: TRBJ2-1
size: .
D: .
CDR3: CASSNGESSYNEQFF
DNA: TGTGCCAGTAGTAACGGGGAATCCTCCTACAATGAGCAGTTCTTC

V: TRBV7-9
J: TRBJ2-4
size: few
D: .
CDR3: CASSQGLAKNIQYF
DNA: TGTGCCAGCAGCCAGGGACTAGCCAAAAACATTCAGTACTTC

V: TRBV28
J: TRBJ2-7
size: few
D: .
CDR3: CASSFRSPAVEDF
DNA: TGTGCCAGCAGTTTTCGGTCTCCCGCGGTAGAGGACTTC

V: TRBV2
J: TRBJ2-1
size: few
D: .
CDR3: CASSLLQGDYNEQFF
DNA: TGTGCCAGCAGCCTCCTCCAAGGAGACTACAATGAGCAGTTCTTC

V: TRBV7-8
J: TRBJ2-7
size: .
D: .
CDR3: CASSLMRAYEQYF
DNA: TGTGCCAGCAGCTTGATGAGGGCATACGAGCAGTACTTC

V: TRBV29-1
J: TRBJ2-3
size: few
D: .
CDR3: CSVNAGAGTDTQYF
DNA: TGCAGCGTTAATGCGGGGGCAGGAACAGATACGCAGTATTTT

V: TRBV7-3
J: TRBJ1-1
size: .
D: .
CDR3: CASRIPGANTEAFF
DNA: TGTGCCAGCAGAATACCTGGGGCAAACACTGAAGCTTTCTTT

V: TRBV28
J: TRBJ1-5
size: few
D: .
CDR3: CASSRSYSGNQPQHF
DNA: TGTGCCAGCAGCCGCTCCTACAGTGGCAATCAGCCCCAGCATTTT

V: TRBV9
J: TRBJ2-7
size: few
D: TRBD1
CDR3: CASSGDRGYEQYF
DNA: TGTGCCAGCAGCGGCGACAGGGGCTACGAGCAGTACTTC

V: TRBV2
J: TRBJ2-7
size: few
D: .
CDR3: CASSQYGGQYF
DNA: TGTGCCAGCAGCCAGTATGGCGGGCAGTACTTC

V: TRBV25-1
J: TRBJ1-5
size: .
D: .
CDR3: CASSELTTAQPQHF
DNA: TGTGCCAGCAGTGAACTAACGACAGCTCAGCCCCAGCATTTT

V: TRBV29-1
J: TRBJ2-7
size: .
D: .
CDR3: CSVQGPYEQYF
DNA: TGCAGCGTTCAAGGGCCCTACGAGCAGTACTTC

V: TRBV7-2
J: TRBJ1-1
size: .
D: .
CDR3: CASRKQGGTEAFF
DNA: TGTGCCAGCAGGAAACAGGGTGGAACTGAAGCTTTCTTT